Following are 31 T cell receptor beta chains from one sample sequenced in a study of shared clonotypes between healthy human individuals. Assay: immunoSEQ multiplex PCR; the TCRdb copy retains only in-frame clones and omits some. The repertoire holds a few million clones, with roughly nine tenths as singletons. Sequencing was carried out using naive CD4+ T cells sorted from blood. Regarding subset: CD45RA+ positively selected. Receptors originate from a man between 18 and 29 years old in good health.

J is TRBJ2-7 and V is TRBV10-2; 12 positions agree with TRBD2. The V gene's germline CDR1 is WSHSY and CDR2 SAAADI. The CDR3 spans 15 residues. The V segment lost 2 bases and the J segment 5 bases; nucleotides outside the gene matches: 4. The CDR3 loop reads CASSERTSGKDEQYF. CDR3 nucleotide sequence: TGCGCCAGCAGTGAGCGGACTAGCGGGAAGGACGAGCAGTACTTC.

The gene calls are TRBV7-9 and TRBJ1-2; no firm D call. The CDR3 contains 13 residues. Trimming took off 3 bases at V and 2 bases at J, with 7 bases between the two ends. Germline CDR1 reads SEHNR; CDR2 reads FQNEAQ (reference sequence). The CDR3 region has the DNA TGTGCCAGCAGCTTCGACGGGAACTATGGCTACACCTTC. The encoded protein is CASSFDGNYGYTF.

CDR3 sequence reads: CSVGNGFSYEQYF. DNA of the CDR3: TGCAGCGTTGGGAACGGATTCTCCTACGAGCAGTACTTC. The chain combines TRBV29-1 with TRBJ2-7; D remains ambiguous. There are 13 residues in the CDR3. The germline V gene has CDR1 SQVTM and CDR2 ANQGSEA. Trimming pared 4 bases from V and 0 bases from J, leaving 10 bases between.

The genes are TRBV6-5 and TRBJ1-1, with D perhaps TRBD1 (6 bases). CDR1 MNHEY and CDR2 SVGAGI come from the germline V gene. Trimming took off 5 bases at V and 7 bases at J, with 14 bases between the two ends. The CDR3 contains 13 residues. The chain's CDR3 is CASSRSGADEAFF. The CDR3 region has the DNA TGTGCCAGCAGTCGGTCGGGGGCGGATGAAGCTTTCTTT.

This clone has a single count. The gene calls are TRBV7-2 and TRBJ1-2, with a weak D call TRBD1 (5 bases). Deletions cut 4 bases from V and 3 bases from J, with 15 bases between. Germline V gene data show CDR1 as SGHTA and CDR2 as FQGNSA. The CDR3 is 15 amino acids. The chain's CDR3 is CASSSLGLGDYGYTF. CDR3 nucleotide sequence: TGTGCCAGCAGCTCCCTCGGGTTAGGGGACTATGGCTACACCTTC.

The rearrangement joins TRBV5-4 to TRBJ2-1, with 9 bases aligning to TRBD1. Germline V gene lookup returns CDR1 SGHNT and CDR2 YYREEE (reference sequence). The CDR3 spans 17 residues. The V gene end was trimmed by 0 bases and the J gene end by 8 bases; junction bases not matched to a gene: 12. The CDR3 reads CASSLEVLGQGLDEQFF. The CDR3 DNA reads as TGTGCCAGCAGCTTGGAGGTCCTCGGACAGGGGTTGGATGAGCAGTTCTTC.

A single count supports this clone. The V gene is TRBV5-4, the J gene TRBJ2-5; no definite D call. Germline lookup yields CDR1 SGHNT and CDR2 YYREEE (reference sequence). Trimming left V 2 bases short and J 2 bases short, with 10 bases between. The CDR3 runs to 14 residues. The chain's CDR3 is CASSLDRHQETQYF. The CDR3 DNA reads TGTGCCAGCAGCTTAGATAGACATCAAGAGACCCAGTACTTC. Variable domain in full (rest from reference TRBV5-4 and TRBJ2-5): ETGVTQSPTHLIKTRGQQVTLRCSSQSGHNTVSWYQQALGQGPQFIFQYYREEENGRGNFPPRFSGLQFPNYSSELNVNALELDDSALYLCASSLDRHQETQYFGPGTRLLVL.

This chain uses TRBV13 with TRBJ2-1; possibly TRBD1 for D (6 bases). Germline V gene lookup returns CDR1 PRHDT and CDR2 FYEKMQ (reference sequence). Trimming left V 6 bases short and J 7 bases short, with 19 bases between. CDR3 length: 15 amino acids. This CDR3 is CASSSTQGRRNEQFF. The CDR3 region has the DNA TGTGCCAGCAGTTCAACACAGGGTCGGAGGAATGAGCAGTTCTTC. The full variable domain, rest sourced from reference TRBV13 and TRBJ2-1, is AAGVIQSPRHLIKEKRETATLKCYPIPRHDTVYWYQQGPGQDPQFLISFYEKMQSDKGSIPDRFSAQQFSDYHSELNMSSLELGDSALYFCASSSTQGRRNEQFFGPGTRLTVL.

V usage is TRBV25-1 and J usage is TRBJ2-7; D may correspond to TRBD1 or TRBD2 (5 bases each). The CDR3 consists of 13 residues. Germline V gene data show CDR1 as MGHDK and CDR2 as SYGVNS. With 1 base removed from V and 5 bases from J, the gap between germline ends came to 9 bases. The CDR3 coding sequence is TGTGCCAGCAGTGAATGGGGGAACGACGAGCAGTACTTC. Translated, it gives CASSEWGNDEQYF.

The chain carries TRBV5-1 and TRBJ1-4; 7 bases are a match to TRBD1. CDR1 is SGHRS, CDR2 YFSETQ, per germline. This CDR3 spans 16 amino acids. J gave up 7 bases and V 4 bases, and 13 bases lay outside the gene matches. The CDR3: CASSQTGYGKTEKLFF. CDR3 nucleotide sequence: TGCGCCAGCAGCCAGACAGGGTACGGGAAAACTGAAAAACTGTTTTTT.

The gene calls are TRBV5-4 and TRBJ2-3, with 8 nucleotides matching TRBD1. This CDR3 is built from 15 residues. V was clipped by 1 base and J by 6 bases; unmatched bases: 7. Germline values: CDR1 SGHNT, CDR2 YYREEE (reference sequence). The CDR3 region is CASSLPTGAGDTQYF. The CDR3 DNA follows: TGTGCCAGCAGCTTGCCGACAGGGGCAGGGGATACGCAGTATTTT.

The rearrangement uses TRBV7-9 and TRBJ2-7; D gene ambiguous. Germline V gene data show CDR1 as SEHNR and CDR2 as FQNEAQ (reference sequence). Between the trimmed V and J ends, which lost 1 base and 6 bases, there was a span of 10 bases. The CDR3 extends over 13 amino acids. The CDR3 here is CASSLETRREQYF. The CDR3 DNA reads TGTGCCAGCAGCTTAGAGACCAGGCGCGAGCAGTACTTC.

The J gene is TRBJ1-2, the V gene TRBV7-9; 9 bases map to TRBD1. CDR1 and CDR2 from the germline V gene are SEHNR and FQNEAQ (reference sequence). V dropped 5 bases and J dropped 7; count of bases not matched to a gene: 14. The length of the CDR3 is 16 residues. This CDR3 is CASSIGWDRVWSGYTF. The CDR3 nucleotides read TGTGCCAGCAGCATAGGGTGGGACAGGGTATGGAGTGGCTACACCTTC.

This chain connects TRBV7-3 to TRBJ1-3; D gene unclear. The germline V and J ends were trimmed by 2 bases and 4 bases, with 12 bases remaining between them. Germline V gene lookup returns CDR1 SGHTA and CDR2 FQGTGA. The CDR3 has 15 amino acids. As DNA, the CDR3 is TGTGCCAGCAGCTTATTTGGCACCCCAGGAAACACCATATATTTT. This translates into CASSLFGTPGNTIYF. The variable domain in full, with the rest retrieved from reference TRBV7-3 and TRBJ1-3, is GAGVSQTPSNKVTEKGKYVELRCDPISGHTALYWYRQSLGQGPEFLIYFQGTGAADDSGLPNDRFFAVRPEGSVSTLKIQRTERGDSAVYLCASSLFGTPGNTIYFGEGSWLTVV.

The chain has TRBV6-5 and TRBJ1-1; D unresolved. With 2 bases removed from V and 3 bases from J, the gap between germline ends came to 10 bases. The CDR3 totals 14 residues. The V gene's germline CDR1 is MNHEY and CDR2 SVGAGI. CDR3 protein: CASSYGVGDTEAFF. CDR3 sequence (DNA): TGTGCCAGCAGTTACGGGGTCGGGGACACTGAAGCTTTCTTT.

The chain combines TRBV5-4 with TRBJ2-7, with 11 positions matching TRBD2. The CDR3 spans 14 residues. Germline assignment: CDR1 SGHNT and CDR2 YYREEE (reference sequence). V was pared by 4 bases and J by 3 bases, with 3 bases of the junction left unmatched. The CDR3: CASSISGGVYEQYF. The CDR3 DNA reads TGTGCCAGCAGCATTAGCGGGGGGGTCTACGAGCAGTACTTC. Variable domain in full (rest from reference TRBV5-4 and TRBJ2-7): ETGVTQSPTHLIKTRGQQVTLRCSSQSGHNTVSWYQQALGQGPQFIFQYYREEENGRGNFPPRFSGLQFPNYSSELNVNALELDDSALYLCASSISGGVYEQYFGPGTRLTVT.

The chain employs TRBV2 and TRBJ2-3; weak D call: TRBD1 (6 bases). V gave up 6 bases and J gave up 2 bases, with 15 bases separating them. Looked up from germline, CDR1 is SNHLY and CDR2 is FYNNEI. This CDR3 comprises 15 residues. CDR3 loop: CASSVDRYSTDTQYF. The CDR3 bases are TGTGCCAGCAGCGTGGACAGATACTCCACAGATACGCAGTATTTT. The entire variable domain, with the rest obtained from reference TRBV2 and TRBJ2-3, is as follows: EPEVTQTPSHQVTQMGQEVILRCVPISNHLYFYWYRQILGQKVEFLVSFYNNEISEKSEIFDDQFSVERPDGSNFTLKIRSTKLEDSAMYFCASSVDRYSTDTQYFGPGTRLTVL.

The chain couples TRBV7-6 to TRBJ1-2; 8 bases agree with TRBD1. In germline, CDR1 is SGHVS, CDR2 FNYEAQ. The CDR3 spans 14 residues. V shed 6 bases, J shed 6 bases, and the junction held 9 bases outside the gene matches. The CDR3 sequence is CASSSGTGTNGYTF. The CDR3 nucleotides read TGTGCCAGCAGTTCCGGGACAGGTACCAATGGCTACACCTTC.

The chain has TRBV11-2 and TRBJ2-7, with no clear D. V lost 1 base to trimming and J lost 3 bases, with 13 bases between them. This CDR3 is 15 amino acids long. Germline CDR1 SGHAT, CDR2 FQNNGV. CDR3 in amino acids: CASSLGALPNYEQYF. For the CDR3, the DNA is TGTGCCAGCAGCTTAGGAGCGTTGCCCAACTACGAGCAGTACTTC.

This clone was seen once. The V call is TRBV6-6, the J call TRBJ2-1; 10 bases agree with TRBD2. With V trimmed by 6 bases and J by 5 bases, 7 bases remained unmatched. Germline-derived CDR1 and CDR2 are MNHNY and SVGAGI (reference sequence). This CDR3 has 15 amino acids. The CDR3 coding sequence is TGTGCCAGCAGACTAACTAGCGGGGCCAACAATGAGCAGTTCTTC. Protein: CASRLTSGANNEQFF.

This chain joins TRBV7-9 and TRBJ2-7, with D unclear. The CDR3 is 12 residues long. Per the germline V gene, CDR1 is SEHNR and CDR2 is FQNEAQ (reference sequence). Trimming left V 5 bases short and J 9 bases short, with 14 bases between. The chain's CDR3 is CASSRLAFGQYF. Here the CDR3 DNA reads TGTGCCAGCAGCCGTCTGGCTTTTGGGCAGTACTTC.

This clone is a singleton in its sample. This rearrangement joins TRBV6-4 to TRBJ2-1; D not resolved. The germline V and J ends were trimmed by 5 bases and 2 bases, with 7 bases remaining between them. The CDR3 is 13 amino acids. Per germline, CDR1 MRHNA and CDR2 SNTAGT. CDR3 protein: CASSRLPYNEQFF. DNA for the CDR3: TGTGCCAGCAGTAGACTCCCCTACAATGAGCAGTTCTTC.

The genes are TRBV6-5 and TRBJ2-3, with D possibly being TRBD1 or TRBD2 (5 bases each). CDR3 length equals 16 residues. Germline V gene sequence: CDR1 MNHEY, CDR2 SVGAGI. V was shortened by 0 bases and J by 10 bases, with 20 bases between the two germline ends. CDR3 coding DNA: TGTGCCAGCAGTTACTCGAAGGTAGCGCAGGGAAGGGCGCAGTATTTT. Its translation is CASSYSKVAQGRAQYF.

The chain carries TRBV5-6 and TRBJ2-5; D unresolved. CDR1 and CDR2 (germline): SGHDT, YYEEEE. The CDR3 extends over 15 amino acids. The V gene lost 0 bases and the J gene lost 4 bases, with 13 bases spanning the gap. Here the CDR3 DNA reads TGTGCCAGCAGCTTGGGGGTTATTACGGGAGAGACCCAGTACTTC. It specifies CASSLGVITGETQYF.

Written as DNA, the CDR3 is TGCGCCAGCAGCTTGGGACCCGGAGGCACTGAAGCTTTCTTT. Translation gives CASSLGPGGTEAFF. This sequence joins TRBV5-1 and TRBJ1-1; D gene ambiguous. The V and J ends lost 0 bases and 4 bases respectively, with 10 bases between them. CDR1 and CDR2 (germline): SGHRS, YFSETQ. The CDR3 totals 14 residues.

This clone was recorded only once. The J gene is TRBJ2-3, the V gene TRBV5-4; D is unclear. Trimming took off 4 bases at V and 4 bases at J, with 7 bases between the two ends. Germline CDR1 SGHNT, CDR2 YYREEE (reference sequence). The CDR3 spans 12 residues. CDR3 amino acids: CASSPGPDTQYF. For the CDR3, the DNA is TGTGCCAGCAGCCCCGGGCCAGATACGCAGTATTTT.

The chain combines TRBV29-1 with TRBJ2-1; 11 bases are shared with TRBD2. This CDR3 spans 16 amino acids. The V gene's germline CDR1 is SQVTM and CDR2 ANQGSEA. V shed 4 bases and J 2 bases; nucleotides not matched to a gene: 7. The CDR3 nucleotides are TGCAGCGTTGTTACTAGCGGGAGTGGAACCTACAATGAGCAGTTCTTC. This translates into CSVVTSGSGTYNEQFF.

This chain connects TRBV30 to TRBJ1-2; D perhaps matches TRBD1 (6 bases). The V and J ends lost 4 bases and 6 bases respectively, with 15 bases between them. In germline, CDR1 is GTSNPN, CDR2 SVGIG (reference sequence). CDR3 size: 13 residues. The CDR3, as DNA: TGTGCCTGGATCGCAGGGAAGGGGGATGGCTACACCTTC. Its translation is CAWIAGKGDGYTF.

The chain uses TRBV7-9 and TRBJ2-5; D not resolved. Trimming stripped 2 bases from V and 3 bases from J, with 10 bases between. This CDR3 spans 14 amino acids. Germline CDR1 SEHNR, CDR2 FQNEAQ (reference sequence). The CDR3 nucleotides are TGTGCCAGCAGCTTATGGTTTGGTGAAGAGACCCAGTACTTC. It yields the protein CASSLWFGEETQYF.

The V gene is TRBV29-1, the J gene TRBJ2-1, with D unresolved. Deletions cut 7 bases from V and 2 bases from J, with 12 bases between. The germline V gene encodes CDR1 SQVTM and CDR2 ANQGSEA. The CDR3 contains 13 residues. For the CDR3, the DNA is TGCAGCGGGCGGACCGAAGCCTACAATGAGCAGTTCTTC. It encodes CSGRTEAYNEQFF.

The CDR3 reads CASSSSSHTQTQYF. The CDR3 DNA sequence: TGTGCCAGCAGTTCTTCTTCCCACACCCAGACCCAGTACTTC. The chain carries TRBV6-5 and TRBJ2-5; D gene unclear. Between the trimmed V and J ends, which lost 4 bases and 6 bases, there was a span of 15 bases. The CDR3 runs 14 residues. Germline CDR1 and CDR2: MNHEY and SVGAGI.